These 12 T cell receptor beta chains were sequenced from one sample in a study of cytotoxic CD8 clonotypes in ibrutinib-treated CLL. Here immunoSEQ multiplex PCR was the method, and the copy in TCRdb shows in-frame clones only, minus some. This table holds just over 45,000 clones, less than 70% found once. Sample: PBMCs, taken after 12 months of ibrutinib treatment. These receptors all stem from a human donor with chronic lymphocytic leukemia.

This chain links TRBV7-2 with TRBJ2-7, with D perhaps TRBD1 (5 bases). The V and J ends lost 2 bases and 3 bases respectively, with 14 bases between them. The CDR3 sequence is 15 residues long. CDR1 and CDR2 from the germline V gene are SGHTA and FQGNSA. The DNA for the CDR3 is TGTGCCAGCAGCTTACAGGCAGGGTGGCACTACGAGCAGTACTTC. The encoded protein is CASSLQAGWHYEQYF.

This clone was seen a few times. The chain joins TRBV7-6 to TRBJ1-6; D is possibly TRBD1 (5 bases). The CDR3 extends over 17 amino acids. Germline V gene sequence: CDR1 SGHVS, CDR2 FNYEAQ. The V end was cut by 0 bases, the J end by 5 bases, with 14 bases between. This CDR3 reads CASSLAYRRDDNSPLHF. CDR3 coding DNA: TGTGCCAGCAGCTTAGCTTACCGCAGGGACGATAATTCACCCCTCCACTTT.

The CDR3 DNA is TGTGCCAGCAGTGACGAGGGACAGGGTCGTGGCTACACCTTC. Protein product: CASSDEGQGRGYTF. The J gene is TRBJ1-2, the V gene TRBV6-4, with 9 bases aligning to TRBD1. V dropped 2 bases and J dropped 7; count of bases not matched to a gene: 5. Germline CDR1 reads MRHNA; CDR2 reads SNTAGT. The CDR3 spans 14 residues.

This clone occurred once. The chain joins TRBV27 to TRBJ1-2, with D perhaps matching TRBD1 (5 bases). The CDR3 runs 13 residues. Germline CDR1 and CDR2: MNHEY and SMNVEV (reference sequence). Deletions cut 2 bases from V and 7 bases from J, with 11 bases between. For the CDR3, the DNA is TGTGCCAGCAGTTTAGGGGCAGAGGCTGGCTACACCTTC. Translated: CASSLGAEAGYTF.

The genes are TRBV7-8 and TRBJ1-4; the match to TRBD1 covers 7 bases. This CDR3 has 16 amino acids. Looked up from germline, CDR1 is SGHVS and CDR2 is FQNEAQ. V dropped 5 bases and J dropped 0; count of bases not matched to a gene: 6. The CDR3 region is CASSQRQGATNEKLFF. CDR3 DNA: TGTGCCAGCAGCCAGCGACAGGGTGCAACTAATGAAAAACTGTTTTTT.

The rearrangement uses TRBV7-6 and TRBJ2-5; 7 nucleotides match TRBD1. Losses at the gene ends were 10 bases for V and 0 bases for J; bases not matched to a gene: 17. CDR1 is SGHVS, CDR2 FNYEAQ, per germline. The CDR3 has 17 residues. DNA of the CDR3: TGTGCCACCATTACGACCCAGGGGGTCTCGTACCAAGAGACCCAGTACTTC. Translating gives CATITTQGVSYQETQYF.

J is TRBJ2-7 and V is TRBV7-8, with TRBD1 as a possible D gene (5 bases). V lost 3 bases and J 2 bases, leaving 8 bases between the germline ends. The CDR3 contains 13 residues. Per germline, CDR1 SGHVS and CDR2 FQNEAQ. The CDR3 protein is CASSFDRTYEQYF. CDR3 DNA: TGTGCCAGCAGCTTCGACAGAACCTACGAGCAGTACTTC.

This sequence joins TRBV10-3 and TRBJ1-2, with 7 bases aligning to TRBD1. The J segment lost 8 bases and the V segment lost 10 bases, leaving 10 bases of the junction unmatched. The CDR3 has 12 amino acids. CDR1 and CDR2 from the germline V gene are ENHRY and SYGVKD. CDR3 bases: TGTGCCAGTGGAAGACAGGGAGTAGGCTACACCTTC. Translated, it gives CASGRQGVGYTF.

V gene TRBV18 combines with J gene TRBJ2-7; D perhaps matches TRBD1 (6 bases). Trimming stripped 4 bases from V and 5 bases from J, with 12 bases between. The germline CDR1 and CDR2 sequences are KGHSH and LQKENI. The CDR3 has 13 residues. CDR3 loop: CASSQGVRDEQYF. In DNA, the CDR3 is TGTGCCAGCTCACAGGGGGTGAGGGACGAGCAGTACTTC.

This chain connects TRBV10-3 to TRBJ2-3; no clear D. V lost 2 bases and J lost 0, with 9 bases in between. Germline lookup yields CDR1 ENHRY and CDR2 SYGVKD. The CDR3 extends over 15 amino acids. The CDR3 loop reads CAISERLLSTDTQYF. The DNA of the CDR3 is TGTGCCATCAGTGAGCGTCTGTTGAGCACAGATACGCAGTATTTT.

V and J are TRBV5-5 and TRBJ1-2, with 10 bases lining up with TRBD1. Germline V CDR1 and CDR2: SGHKS, YYEKEE (reference sequence). The CDR3 runs 14 residues. V shed 0 bases and J 6 bases; nucleotides not matched to a gene: 2. The DNA of the CDR3 is TGTGCCAGCAGCTTGGGACAGGGGGCGGATGGCTACACCTTC. Its protein product is CASSLGQGADGYTF. Together with reference TRBV5-5 and TRBJ1-2, the CDR3 gives the full variable domain: DAGVTQSPTHLIKTRGQQVTLRCSPISGHKSVSWYQQVLGQGPQFIFQYYEKEERGRGNFPDRFSARQFPNYSSELNVNALLLGDSALYLCASSLGQGADGYTFGSGTRLTVV.

The gene calls are TRBV19 and TRBJ1-1; possible D gene TRBD1, 5 bases. The CDR3 is 17 amino acids. Trimming shortened V by 7 bases and J by 4 bases, and 25 bases separated the two germline ends. Looked up from germline, CDR1 is LNHDA and CDR2 is SQIVND (reference sequence). CDR3 nucleotide sequence: TGTGCCAGTAATAACAACGACCCCTGGGGGGAGAGCACTGAAGCTTTCTTT. This encodes CASNNNDPWGESTEAFF.